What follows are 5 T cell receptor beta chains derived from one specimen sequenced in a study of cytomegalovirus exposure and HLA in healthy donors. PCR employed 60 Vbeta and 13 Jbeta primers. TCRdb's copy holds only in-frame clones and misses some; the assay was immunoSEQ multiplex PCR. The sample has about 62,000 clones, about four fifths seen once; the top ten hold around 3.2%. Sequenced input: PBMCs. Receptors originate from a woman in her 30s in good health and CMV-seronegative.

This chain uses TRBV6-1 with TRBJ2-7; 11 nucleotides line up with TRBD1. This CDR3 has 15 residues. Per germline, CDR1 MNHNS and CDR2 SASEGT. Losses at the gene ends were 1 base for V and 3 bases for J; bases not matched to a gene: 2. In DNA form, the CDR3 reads TGTGCCAGCAGTGAAGAGGGGACAGGGGGCTACGAGCAGTACTTC. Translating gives CASSEEGTGGYEQYF.

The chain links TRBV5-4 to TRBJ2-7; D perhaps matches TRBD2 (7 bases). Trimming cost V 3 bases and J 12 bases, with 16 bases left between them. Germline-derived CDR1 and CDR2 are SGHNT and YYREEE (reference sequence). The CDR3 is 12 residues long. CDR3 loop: CASSWGGAQPYF. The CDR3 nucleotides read TGTGCCAGCAGCTGGGGGGGGGCGCAGCCGTACTTC. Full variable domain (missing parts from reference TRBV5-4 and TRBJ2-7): ETGVTQSPTHLIKTRGQQVTLRCSSQSGHNTVSWYQQALGQGPQFIFQYYREEENGRGNFPPRFSGLQFPNYSSELNVNALELDDSALYLCASSWGGAQPYFGPGTRLTVT.

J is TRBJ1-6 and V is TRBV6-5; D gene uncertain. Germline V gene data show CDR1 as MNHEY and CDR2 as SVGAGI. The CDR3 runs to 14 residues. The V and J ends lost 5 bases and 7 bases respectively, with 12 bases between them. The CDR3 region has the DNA TGTGCCAGCAGTCAGACTCGTCCCAATTCACCCCTCCACTTT. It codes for CASSQTRPNSPLHF.

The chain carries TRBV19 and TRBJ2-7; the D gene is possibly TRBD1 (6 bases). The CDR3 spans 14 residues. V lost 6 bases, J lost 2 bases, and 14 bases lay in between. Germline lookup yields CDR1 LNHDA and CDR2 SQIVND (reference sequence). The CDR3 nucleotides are TGTGCCAGTAGCAGTACCGGGACAACCTACGAGCAGTACTTC. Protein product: CASSSTGTTYEQYF.

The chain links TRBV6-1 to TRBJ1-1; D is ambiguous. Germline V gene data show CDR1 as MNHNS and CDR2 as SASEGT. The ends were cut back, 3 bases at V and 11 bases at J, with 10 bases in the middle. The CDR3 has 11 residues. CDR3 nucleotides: TGTGCCAGCAGTGAGGGCAGGAGGGCTTTCTTT. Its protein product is CASSEGRRAFF.